This is a list of T cell receptor beta chains from one sample in a study of T-cell memory formation after mild COVID-19. A single record per CDR3 protein comes from TCRdb applying MiXCR to the 5' RACE reads. Seen here are roughly 320,000 distinct CDR3 sequences, 25% to 30% observed once, and the top ten hold about 13%. The sequenced material came from PBMCs or a T cell subset sorted from them (not recorded which). These receptors all stem from an adult woman who had mild COVID-19 (a few samples of this study predate the infection). Cell type and time point are not known. The CDR3 runs from the conserved cysteine through the conserved F or W. Each record gives: clone size, V gene, D gene, J gene, CDR3 protein, CDR3 DNA. A D gene is named only where the DNA matches it firmly. Size tells how often a clone was seen (once, few, many) or the class of an expanded clone, and some rows leave it out.

clone_size: many
v_call: TRBV15
d_call: NA
j_call: TRBJ1-5
cdr3_aa: CATTQVGHLRVGDKPQHF
cdr3_nt: TGTGCCACCACTCAAGTGGGACACCTCCGTGTCGGCGACAAGCCCCAGCATTTT

clone_size: NA
v_call: TRBV5-6
d_call: NA
j_call: TRBJ2-7
cdr3_aa: CASSFGAVSYEQYF
cdr3_nt: TGTGCCAGCAGCTTCGGAGCGGTCTCCTACGAGCAGTACTTC

clone_size: many
v_call: TRBV12-3/TRBV12-4
d_call: TRBD1
j_call: TRBJ2-5
cdr3_aa: CASSFGQGQETQYF
cdr3_nt: TGTGCCAGCAGTTTTGGACAGGGACAAGAGACCCAGTACTTC

clone_size: NA
v_call: TRBV5-1
d_call: TRBD2
j_call: TRBJ2-5
cdr3_aa: CASSTLPGLASMETQYF
cdr3_nt: TGCGCCAGCAGCACGCTCCCGGGACTAGCATCGATGGAGACCCAGTACTTC

clone_size: few
v_call: TRBV5-1
d_call: TRBD2
j_call: TRBJ2-3
cdr3_aa: CASLSGTNTDTQYF
cdr3_nt: TGCGCCAGCTTGAGCGGGACTAACACAGATACGCAGTATTTT

clone_size: once
v_call: TRBV29-1
d_call: TRBD2
j_call: TRBJ2-5
cdr3_aa: CSVAGAGETQYF
cdr3_nt: TGCAGCGTAGCGGGAGCTGGAGAGACCCAGTACTTC

clone_size: NA
v_call: TRBV7-8
d_call: NA
j_call: TRBJ1-1
cdr3_aa: CASSPKTAIEAFF
cdr3_nt: TGTGCCAGCAGCCCAAAGACGGCAATTGAAGCTTTCTTT

clone_size: NA
v_call: TRBV7-9
d_call: TRBD1
j_call: TRBJ2-7
cdr3_aa: CASSLSGDRDEQYF
cdr3_nt: TGTGCCAGCAGCTTATCGGGGGACAGGGACGAGCAGTACTTC

clone_size: NA
v_call: TRBV5-1
d_call: NA
j_call: TRBJ2-1
cdr3_aa: CASSFHSGDNEQFF
cdr3_nt: TGCGCCAGCAGCTTCCACAGCGGCGACAATGAGCAGTTCTTC

clone_size: few
v_call: TRBV24-1
d_call: TRBD1
j_call: TRBJ2-1
cdr3_aa: CATSDPGTGRLGGQFF
cdr3_nt: TGTGCCACCAGTGACCCCGGGACAGGAAGACTCGGGGGGCAGTTCTTC

clone_size: NA
v_call: TRBV20-1
d_call: NA
j_call: TRBJ1-1
cdr3_aa: CSARRQELNTEAFF
cdr3_nt: TGCAGTGCTAGAAGGCAGGAGCTGAACACTGAAGCTTTCTTT